This is a list of T cell receptor beta chains from one sample in a study of stem cell transplantation in POMP-related autoinflammatory disease. Here immunoSEQ multiplex PCR was the method, and the copy in TCRdb shows in-frame clones only, minus some. The sample holds roughly 32,000 clones; 85% to 90% are singletons and the top ten take around 0.72%. This material consisted of CD4+ T cells from PBMCs, taken before stem cell transplantation. Source of these receptors: a human donor with POMP-related autoinflammation and immune dysregulation (PRAID). Each CDR3 is given with its conserved first and last residue. Fields, in order: CDR3 length, V gene, D gene, J gene, clone size, CDR3 protein, CDR3 DNA. D genes are given only for firm matches. Expanded clones are given a class, and other clones once, few, many or no size at all.

13	TRBV5-1	TRBD1	TRBJ1-2	few	CASSLETGGGYTF	TGCGCCAGCAGCTTGGAGACAGGGGGAGGCTACACCTTC
12	TRBV6-6	.	TRBJ1-1	.	CASRWGNTEAFF	TGTGCCAGCCGTTGGGGGAACACTGAAGCTTTCTTT
13	TRBV6-5	TRBD2	TRBJ2-1	.	CASTSGGDNEQFF	TGTGCCAGCACCAGCGGGGGGGACAATGAGCAGTTCTTC
11	TRBV30	.	TRBJ2-7	.	CAWTIADEQYF	TGTGCCTGGACCATAGCGGACGAGCAGTACTTC
14	TRBV6-6	TRBD2	TRBJ2-1	.	CASSGLAASNEQFF	TGTGCCAGCAGTGGACTAGCGGCCTCCAATGAGCAGTTCTTC
14	TRBV6-1	TRBD1	TRBJ1-2	few	CASSEAGRGDGYTF	TGTGCCAGCAGTGAAGCCGGCAGGGGGGATGGCTACACCTTC
15	TRBV11-2	TRBD1	TRBJ1-2	.	CASSLGQGWTYGYTF	TGTGCCAGCAGCTTAGGACAGGGGTGGACCTATGGCTACACCTTC
13	TRBV5-1	.	TRBJ1-5	.	CASSLGSNQPQHF	TGCGCCAGCAGCTTGGGTAGCAATCAGCCCCAGCATTTT
15	TRBV9	.	TRBJ1-1	few	CASSVGEITDTEAFF	TGTGCCAGCAGCGTAGGCGAGATTACGGACACTGAAGCTTTCTTT
17	TRBV21-1	.	TRBJ2-5	.	CASSLLLAGAFQETQYF	TGTGCCAGCAGCCTATTACTAGCGGGAGCTTTCCAAGAGACCCAGTACTTC
14	TRBV18	TRBD1	TRBJ2-5	.	CASSPDRVGETQYF	TGTGCCAGCTCACCAGACAGGGTGGGGGAGACCCAGTACTTC
15	TRBV4-1	.	TRBJ2-3	.	CASSRGTPDADTQYF	TGCGCCAGCAGCCGGGGGACGCCCGACGCAGATACGCAGTATTTT
12	TRBV29-1	.	TRBJ1-3	.	CSASVTGNTIYF	TGCAGCGCCTCCGTTACTGGAAACACCATATATTTT
13	TRBV19	.	TRBJ1-1	.	CASSIDRGTEAFF	TGTGCCAGTAGTATAGACAGGGGCACTGAAGCTTTCTTT
15	TRBV5-1	TRBD2	TRBJ2-7	.	CASSLLAGVSYEQYF	TGCGCCAGCAGCTTACTAGCGGGAGTCTCCTACGAGCAGTACTTC
17	TRBV5-1	TRBD2	TRBJ2-5	.	CASSLSLASGSQETQYF	TGCGCCAGCAGCTTGTCCCTGGCTAGCGGGAGTCAGGAGACCCAGTACTTC
14	TRBV6-1	TRBD2	TRBJ2-7	.	CASRGGLAGYEQYF	TGTGCCAGCAGGGGGGGCCTAGCGGGGTACGAGCAGTACTTC
15	TRBV5-1	.	TRBJ2-5	.	CASSLVAGRQETQYF	TGCGCCAGCAGCTTGGTCGCAGGGCGGCAAGAGACCCAGTACTTC
14	TRBV9	.	TRBJ1-1	.	CASSPRAANTEAFF	TGTGCCAGCAGCCCCCGGGCGGCGAACACTGAAGCTTTCTTT
15	TRBV6-6	TRBD1	TRBJ1-5	.	CASSYLAGGAMPQHF	TGTGCCAGCAGTTACCTAGCAGGGGGCGCAATGCCCCAGCATTTT
14	TRBV13	.	TRBJ2-7	.	CASSLKGASYEQYF	TGTGCCAGCAGCTTGAAAGGTGCTTCCTACGAGCAGTACTTC
16	TRBV4-1	.	TRBJ1-5	.	CASSQEGRASNQPQHF	TGCGCCAGCAGCCAAGAAGGCAGGGCCAGCAATCAGCCCCAGCATTTT
15	TRBV19	.	TRBJ2-5	.	CASSVRRALQETQYF	TGTGCCAGTAGTGTCAGGCGGGCGCTCCAAGAGACCCAGTACTTC
12	TRBV28	.	TRBJ1-4	.	CATHRGNEKLFF	TGTGCCACCCATCGGGGAAATGAAAAACTGTTTTTT
18	TRBV4-2	TRBD1	TRBJ1-2	once	CASSQDRPGTGFSYGYTF	TGTGCCAGCAGCCAAGATCGCCCTGGGACAGGGTTTAGCTATGGCTACACCTTC
17	TRBV28	TRBD1	TRBJ1-4	.	CASSFTGGQGMGEKLFF	TGTGCCAGCAGTTTCACTGGGGGACAGGGGATGGGTGAAAAACTGTTTTTT
12	TRBV6-1	.	TRBJ1-6	once	CASSEARATLHF	TGTGCCAGCAGTGAAGCTCGGGCAACCCTCCACTTT
15	TRBV4-2	.	TRBJ1-2	.	CASSQDHRSNYGYTF	TGTGCCAGCAGCCAAGATCATAGGTCTAACTATGGCTACACCTTC
13	TRBV2	.	TRBJ2-7	.	CASIRDPRYEQYF	TGTGCCAGCATCCGGGATCCCCGCTACGAGCAGTACTTC
13	TRBV15	.	TRBJ2-5	.	CATSRDGRETQYF	TGTGCCACCAGCAGAGATGGGAGAGAGACCCAGTACTTC
15	TRBV5-4	TRBD2	TRBJ2-7	.	CASSLVAGGRYEQYF	TGTGCCAGCAGCTTGGTAGCGGGGGGACGATACGAGCAGTACTTC
15	TRBV21-1	.	TRBJ2-7	.	CASSKEEGAGGEQYF	TGTGCCAGCAGCAAAGAAGAGGGGGCAGGGGGCGAGCAGTACTTC
16	TRBV9	TRBD1	TRBJ1-4	.	CASSTSAGGGLEKLFF	TGTGCCAGCAGCACCTCAGCAGGAGGGGGCCTTGAAAAACTGTTTTTT
17	TRBV27	.	TRBJ2-3	few	CASSGISPPWFTDTQYF	TGTGCCAGCAGTGGTATCTCGCCCCCCTGGTTTACAGATACGCAGTATTTT
11	TRBV7-6	.	TRBJ2-1	.	CASSWTNEQFF	TGTGCCAGCAGCTGGACTAATGAGCAGTTCTTC
16	TRBV2	TRBD2	TRBJ2-3	.	CASRELTSVSTDTQYF	TGTGCCAGCAGGGAACTGACTAGCGTAAGCACAGATACGCAGTATTTT
13	TRBV28	TRBD1	TRBJ1-2	.	CASRIGQGEGYTF	TGTGCCAGCAGAATAGGACAGGGGGAAGGCTACACCTTC